The 19 T cell receptor beta chains reported below all come from one sample, sequenced in a study of T cells in Graves' hyperthyroidism and ophthalmopathy. The TCR beta CDR3 regions underwent amplification using RNA transcripts as the source. The primer set for the first-round RT-PCR of the TCR CDR3 was HTBI. Each CDR3 protein is one row after TCRdb ran MiXCR on the multiplex PCR reads. The sample holds 300,000 to 400,000 distinct CDR3 sequences; roughly a fifth are singletons and the top ten take 50%. Sequencing used blood. The source is a woman between 50 and 59 years old with Graves' hyperthyroidism.

This clonotype was detected many times. The chain joins TRBV2 to TRBJ2-7, with TRBD2 matching 9 bases. This CDR3 comprises 15 residues. Germline CDR1 is SNHLY and CDR2 is FYNNEI. V lost 2 bases, J lost 1 base, and 3 bases stayed unmatched. Written as DNA, the CDR3 is TGTGCCAGCAGTGAACAGCTAGCGGGGTCCTACGAGCAGTACTTC. This sequence encodes CASSEQLAGSYEQYF. Full variable domain (remainder filled in from reference TRBV2 and TRBJ2-7): EPEVTQTPSHQVTQMGQEVILRCVPISNHLYFYWYRQILGQKVEFLVSFYNNEISEKSEIFDDQFSVERPDGSNFTLKIRSTKLEDSAMYFCASSEQLAGSYEQYFGPGTRLTVT.

This clonotype has ten or more counts. V is TRBV11-2 and J is TRBJ2-1; D is unclear. Trimming cost V 4 bases and J 8 bases, with 6 bases left between them. The CDR3 length is 11 residues. Germline V lookup: CDR1 SGHAT, CDR2 FQNNGV. DNA for the CDR3: TGTGCCAGCAGCTCACGGGATGAGCAGTTCTTC. Translation gives CASSSRDEQFF.

This chain uses TRBV6-1 with TRBJ2-2, with D possibly TRBD2 on 7 matching bases. The CDR3 totals 16 residues. Trimming cost V 7 bases and J 4 bases, with 19 bases left between them. Germline CDR1 and CDR2: MNHNS and SASEGT. CDR3 sequence (DNA): TGTGCCAGCACCTTTGGCTGGGGGGGGCCCACCGGGGAGCTGTTTTTT. Translating it yields CASTFGWGGPTGELFF.

This clonotype was recorded only once. Just one base apart from a much larger clone, this may be a read error. This sequence joins TRBV15 and TRBJ2-1; D might be TRBD2 (6 bases). V was clipped by 4 bases and J by 8 bases, with 18 bases between them. Germline V gene lookup returns CDR1 LNHNV and CDR2 YYDKDF (reference sequence). The CDR3 is made up of 15 amino acids. CDR3 sequence: CATSKPSEGSHEQFF. In nucleotides, the CDR3 is TGTGCCACCAGCAAACCCTCGGAGGGCTCCCATGAGCAGTTCTTC.

This clonotype was seen many times. The chain uses TRBV9 and TRBJ2-3; TRBD2 aligns across 8 bases. V lost 3 bases, J lost 2 bases, and 8 bases stayed unmatched. Germline values: CDR1 SGDLS, CDR2 YYNGEE. There are 16 residues in the CDR3. DNA for the CDR3: TGTGCCAGCAGCGCACAATCGGGGGGGGACACAGATACGCAGTATTTT. Translated: CASSAQSGGDTDTQYF.

This clonotype has ten or more counts. The chain recombines TRBV10-3 with TRBJ2-1; D is unresolved. V lost 4 bases to trimming and J lost 6 bases, with 16 bases between them. Germline V gene data show CDR1 as ENHRY and CDR2 as SYGVKD. CDR3 length: 15 residues. In DNA form, the CDR3 reads TGTGCCATCAGTGGGGGTTTTGGTTTTGGCAATGAGCAGTTCTTC. This translates into CAISGGFGFGNEQFF.

This chain connects TRBV6-5 to TRBJ2-7; D possibly corresponds to TRBD1 (5 bases). Germline lookup yields CDR1 MNHEY and CDR2 SVGAGI. CDR3 length: 13 amino acids. Deletions cut 6 bases from V and 1 base from J, with 10 bases between. Written as DNA, the CDR3 is TGTGCCAGCAGCTACGACAGATCCTACGAGCAGTACTTC. This codes for CASSYDRSYEQYF.

This clonotype was found many times. The CDR3 DNA sequence: TGTGCCAGCAGCACAGCCGGGACTCCCAAAGAGACCCAGTACTTC. Translation gives CASSTAGTPKETQYF. The rearrangement uses TRBV6-2 or TRBV6-3 and TRBJ2-5, with a tentative D call TRBD2 (6 bases). The ends were cut back, 6 bases at V and 3 bases at J, with 17 bases in the middle. The CDR3 runs 15 residues. Germline V gene lookup returns CDR1 MNHEY and CDR2 SVGEGT.

Ten or more counts support this clonotype. The rearrangement joins TRBV29-1 to TRBJ2-3; TRBD1 or TRBD2 may be the D gene (6 bases each). Trimming removed 4 bases at V and 2 bases at J, with 25 bases between. This CDR3 region has 18 residues. Germline V gene sequence: CDR1 SQVTM, CDR2 ANQGSEA. CDR3: CSVAGVGGAPRVTDTQYF. In nucleotides, the CDR3 is TGCAGCGTTGCGGGGGTGGGGGGCGCCCCAAGAGTCACAGATACGCAGTATTTT.

The rearrangement links TRBV29-1 to TRBJ2-7; D call uncertain. V was cut by 4 bases and J by 0 bases, with 10 bases left in between. The CDR3 totals 13 residues. CDR1 is SQVTM, CDR2 ANQGSEA, per germline. Here the CDR3 reads CSVVTYSSYEQYF. The DNA of the CDR3 is TGCAGCGTTGTGACGTACAGCTCCTACGAGCAGTACTTC.

This chain links TRBV7-9 with TRBJ1-1, with a tentative D call TRBD1 (5 bases). The CDR3 spans 15 residues. V lost 2 bases and J 4 bases, leaving 14 bases between the germline ends. CDR1 SEHNR and CDR2 FQNEAQ come from the germline V gene (reference sequence). The DNA for the CDR3 is TGTGCCAGCAGCTTATTGTCGCAGGGTATCACTGAAGCTTTCTTT. It specifies CASSLLSQGITEAFF. The variable domain in full, with the rest retrieved from reference TRBV7-9 and TRBJ1-1, is DTGVSQNPRHKITKRGQNVTFRCDPISEHNRLYWYRQTLGQGPEFLTYFQNEAQLEKSRLLSDRFSAERPKGSFSTLEIQRTEQGDSAMYLCASSLLSQGITEAFFGQGTRLTVV.

This clonotype was seen many times. This chain joins TRBV15 and TRBJ2-3; no definite D call. The CDR3 is made up of 14 amino acids. The V gene's germline CDR1 is LNHNV and CDR2 YYDKDF (reference sequence). The V and J ends lost 6 bases and 3 bases respectively, with 13 bases between them. CDR3 protein: CATSLLVGTDTQYF. CDR3 coding DNA: TGTGCCACCAGTCTTCTAGTCGGTACAGATACGCAGTATTTT.

This clonotype has at least ten counts. The rearrangement links TRBV11-1 to TRBJ2-3, with 7 bases lining up with TRBD2. This CDR3 spans 16 amino acids. CDR1 and CDR2 (germline): SGHAT, FQDESV (reference sequence). Trimming took 1 base from V and 5 from J; bases not matched to a gene: 9. CDR3 DNA sequence: TGTGCCAGCAGCTTAGGTTGGCTGGCGGGAGTAGATACGCAGTATTTT. Protein sequence: CASSLGWLAGVDTQYF.

In this sample, this clonotype turned up a few times. The V call is TRBV10-2, the J call TRBJ1-5; D is possibly TRBD1 (6 bases). V lost 7 bases to trimming and J lost 4 bases, with 14 bases between them. This CDR3 spans 14 amino acids. CDR1 and CDR2 (germline): WSHSY, SAAADI. This CDR3 reads CASTGQPGNQPQHF. The CDR3 region has the DNA TGCGCCAGCACCGGACAGCCCGGAAATCAGCCCCAGCATTTT.

A single count supports this clonotype. V usage is TRBV2 and J usage is TRBJ2-7; D remains unclear. V lost 5 bases to trimming and J lost 6 bases, with 20 bases between them. The germline V gene has CDR1 SNHLY and CDR2 FYNNEI. The length of the CDR3 is 15 residues. The CDR3 DNA follows: TGTGCCAGCAGTTTTACAGCATCGAGAAGTGGCGAGCAGTACTTC. Protein sequence: CASSFTASRSGEQYF.

The genes are TRBV7-3 and TRBJ2-6; 8 nucleotides agree with TRBD1. This CDR3 contains 17 residues. V was pared by 2 bases and J by 2 bases, with 5 bases of the junction left unmatched. CDR1 and CDR2 from the germline V gene are SGHTA and FQGTGA. The CDR3 nucleotides are TGTGCCAGCAGCTTAGGTCAGGGGGCCACTGGGGCCAACGTCCTGACTTTC. Translation gives CASSLGQGATGANVLTF.

This clonotype has a handful of counts. The chain combines TRBV7-2 with TRBJ1-2; D unresolved. The CDR3 is 15 residues long. CDR1 SGHTA and CDR2 FQGNSA come from the germline V gene. The germline V and J ends were trimmed by 6 bases and 0 bases, with 14 bases remaining between them. DNA of the CDR3: TGTGCCAGCAGTCTACGGCGGGGAGCTAACTATGGCTACACCTTC. This translates into CASSLRRGANYGYTF.

The V and J genes are TRBV28 and TRBJ2-5; D not resolved. Trimming stripped 5 bases from V and 5 bases from J, with 18 bases between. The CDR3 loop spans 15 amino acids. Germline assignment: CDR1 MDHEN and CDR2 SYDVKM. This CDR3 is CASSLPGRRGETQYF. The CDR3 DNA reads as TGTGCCAGCAGTCTCCCCGGTCGTAGAGGTGAGACCCAGTACTTC. The entire variable domain, with the rest obtained from reference TRBV28 and TRBJ2-5, is as follows: DVKVTQSSRYLVKRTGEKVFLECVQDMDHENMFWYRQDPGLGLRLIYFSYDVKMKEKGDIPEGYSVSREKKERFSLILESASTNQTSMYLCASSLPGRRGETQYFGPGTRLLVL.

There are many counts of this clonotype. The chain carries TRBV28 and TRBJ2-5; maybe TRBD2 (6 bases). Deletions cut 3 bases from V and 3 bases from J, with 11 bases between. The CDR3 runs 14 residues. CDR1 is MDHEN, CDR2 SYDVKM, per germline. The CDR3 DNA reads TGTGCCAGCAGTTTGAGGGGAGGTAAAGAGACCCAGTACTTC. As protein: CASSLRGGKETQYF.